Given below is one T cell receptor beta chain in context. The antigen is not known. This sample is part of a study of cytomegalovirus exposure and HLA in healthy donors. The trim removed 5 bases at V and 12 bases at J, leaving 10 bases unmatched. CDR3 length: 14 amino acids. Germline V gene sequence: CDR1 SGHVS, CDR2 FQNEAQ. PCR used 60 Vbeta primers and 13 Jbeta primers. As handled by the study authors: Unique TCR beta chains numbered approximately 80 million in a later analysis, with roughly 11 million shared. The assay was immunoSEQ multiplex PCR, and TCRdb's table has in-frame clones only and misses some. V, J and clone size are those of that table, while D and trimming were read from the DNA. In the table there are 250,000 to 300,000 clones, about 83% of which are singletons. Notes on the study in general: Most observed TCR sequences were rare, whereas some public TCRs were detected in many donors. The Asian-associated ancestry cluster reportedly had fewer N-insertions than the approximately 630-donor mean in a later analysis. An analysis that was carried out later associated some 17,000 TCR beta sequences with HLA alleles at 0.05 false discovery rate.

Sequencing was done on a sample of PBMCs. This clonotype originated in a woman aged 40 to 50 in good health and CMV-seropositive. The gene calls are TRBV7-8 and TRBJ2-1; 10 bases match TRBD2. CDR3 DNA: TGTGCCAGCAGCCTCGGGACTAGCGTCCTGGGGCAGTTCTTC. Translated: CASSLGTSVLGQFF.